The 23 T cell receptor beta chains below all came from one sample that was sequenced in a study of OX40 agonist ivuxolimab in advanced cancers. The repertoire was sequenced with immunoSEQ multiplex PCR; TCRdb's copy has only in-frame clones and lacks some. Among fewer than 65,000 clones listed, 60% to 80% were seen once. The sample consisted of CD4+ or CD8+ T cells sorted from blood, taken in a trial of the OX40 agonist ivuxolimab. These receptors originate from an adult with an advanced solid tumor such as melanoma, head and neck, liver or kidney cancer.

The chain joins TRBV28 to TRBJ1-2; D is undetermined. V lost 4 bases and J 2 bases, leaving 11 bases between the germline ends. This CDR3 is 14 amino acids long. Germline lookup yields CDR1 MDHEN and CDR2 SYDVKM. The CDR3 region is CASSSARTNYGYTF. DNA for the CDR3: TGTGCCAGCAGTTCAGCCAGGACCAACTATGGCTACACCTTC.

The chain is built from TRBV7-9 and TRBJ1-2; weak D call: TRBD1 (5 bases). Germline CDR1 reads SEHNR; CDR2 reads FQNEAQ (reference sequence). The V end lost 1 base, the J end lost 4 bases, and 10 bases lay between the germline ends. This CDR3 contains 14 residues. For the CDR3, the DNA is TGTGCCAGCAGCTTAGGGGGCGCGGGCTATGGCTACACCTTC. It encodes CASSLGGAGYGYTF.

The chain carries TRBV19 and TRBJ2-3; 16 nucleotides line up with TRBD2. V lost 10 bases, J lost 4 bases, and 8 bases stayed unmatched. The CDR3 length is 16 residues. Germline CDR1 is LNHDA and CDR2 is SQIVND (reference sequence). In DNA, the CDR3 is TGTGCCACCTCTCCGGGACTAGCGGGAGGGTCAGATACGCAGTATTTT. Protein: CATSPGLAGGSDTQYF.

This clone occurred a few times. CDR3 sequence reads: CASSESGTTEPQHF. The CDR3 DNA reads TGTGCCAGCAGCGAATCCGGGACGACCGAGCCCCAGCATTTT. The chain combines TRBV6-6 with TRBJ1-5; a weak D match, TRBD1 (5 bases). The CDR3 sequence is 14 residues long. CDR1 and CDR2 from the germline V gene are MNHNY and SVGAGI (reference sequence). With 6 bases removed from V and 8 bases from J, the gap between germline ends came to 17 bases.

The chain employs TRBV9 and TRBJ2-5, with 7 bases matching TRBD1. Germline CDR1 SGDLS, CDR2 YYNGEE. This CDR3 spans 15 amino acids. Germline trimming cut 4 bases from V and 5 bases from J; bases unmatched to any gene: 11. The CDR3 DNA reads TGTGCCAGCAGCCCCCGAGAGGGGGCATGGGAGACCCAGTACTTC. It is translated as CASSPREGAWETQYF.

The V gene is TRBV18, the J gene TRBJ2-7; D is perhaps TRBD1 (7 bases). Trimming removed 6 bases at V and 7 bases at J, with 19 bases between. The germline V gene encodes CDR1 KGHSH and CDR2 LQKENI. The CDR3 has 14 residues. The CDR3 sequence: CASSPGQRAGEQYF. The CDR3 nucleotides are TGTGCCAGCTCTCCGGGACAGCGGGCTGGGGAGCAGTACTTC.

This rearrangement joins TRBV7-3 to TRBJ2-3; 12 nucleotides line up with TRBD2. Germline CDR1 SGHTA, CDR2 FQGTGA. The V segment lost 1 base and the J segment 10 bases; nucleotides outside the gene matches: 3. CDR3 length: 14 residues. The CDR3 nucleotides are TGTGCCAGCAGCTTAAACGGACTAGCGGGATCGCAGTATTTT. This encodes CASSLNGLAGSQYF.

The chain employs TRBV2 and TRBJ1-5; a possible D gene is TRBD1 (5 bases). The germline V gene encodes CDR1 SNHLY and CDR2 FYNNEI. The CDR3 is 15 residues long. The V and J ends lost 8 bases and 6 bases respectively, with 20 bases between them. CDR3 coding DNA: TGTGCCAGCCTCAGGGAACGGAGTGTCGGTCAGCCCCAGCATTTT. It is translated as CASLRERSVGQPQHF.

The CDR3 nucleotides are TGCGCCAGCAGCTTGGCAGGAATCGGACACCCGGGGCAAGAGACCCAGTACTTC. Residues: CASSLAGIGHPGQETQYF. V gene TRBV5-1 combines with J gene TRBJ2-5; D may be TRBD1 or TRBD2 (5 bases each). Trimming shortened V by 0 bases and J by 2 bases, and 20 bases separated the two germline ends. This CDR3 region has 18 residues. Per the germline V gene, CDR1 is SGHRS and CDR2 is YFSETQ.

V and J are TRBV2 and TRBJ2-2, with TRBD1 matching over 7 bases. CDR1 and CDR2 from the germline V gene are SNHLY and FYNNEI. V was pared by 4 bases and J by 2 bases, with 4 bases of the junction left unmatched. This CDR3 has 15 residues. CDR3 bases: TGTGCCAGCAGTGGCGACAGGGCCAACACCGGGGAGCTGTTTTTT. This encodes CASSGDRANTGELFF.

The V and J genes are TRBV30 and TRBJ1-2; TRBD1 aligns across 9 bases. The germline V gene has CDR1 GTSNPN and CDR2 SVGIG (reference sequence). J lost 8 bases, V lost 5 bases, and 12 bases had no gene match. CDR3 length: 14 amino acids. CDR3 loop: CAWGRGQGTDGYTF. The CDR3 nucleotides read TGTGCCTGGGGGAGGGGACAGGGAACAGACGGCTACACCTTC.

This chain joins TRBV18 and TRBJ1-1, with TRBD1 matching 7 bases. J was trimmed by 4 bases and V by 2 bases; bases with no gene match: 1. The CDR3 contains 13 residues. Germline CDR1 reads KGHSH; CDR2 reads LQKENI. CDR3 bases: TGTGCCAGCTCACCAGACAGGGTCACTGAAGCTTTCTTT. Protein: CASSPDRVTEAFF.

The chain recombines TRBV7-2 with TRBJ1-1, with D unclear. Germline V gene lookup returns CDR1 SGHTA and CDR2 FQGNSA. The germline V and J ends were trimmed by 1 base and 4 bases, with 13 bases remaining between them. This CDR3 region has 15 residues. The CDR3 loop is CASSLGKSVGTEAFF. CDR3 DNA: TGTGCCAGCAGCTTAGGGAAGAGTGTGGGCACTGAAGCTTTCTTT.

Only one count was recorded for this clone. The chain joins TRBV15 to TRBJ2-7; D might be TRBD1 (5 bases). In germline, CDR1 is LNHNV, CDR2 YYDKDF (reference sequence). The CDR3 covers 16 residues. Trimming removed 2 bases from V and 0 bases from J, with 14 bases in between. The CDR3: CATSRTRGQYSYEQYF. CDR3 coding DNA: TGTGCCACCAGCAGAACAAGGGGCCAATACTCCTACGAGCAGTACTTC.

This chain uses TRBV19 with TRBJ1-5; D is uncertain. Germline-derived CDR1 and CDR2 are LNHDA and SQIVND (reference sequence). V was clipped by 0 bases and J by 7 bases, with 13 bases between them. The CDR3 consists of 15 residues. Here the CDR3 DNA reads TGTGCCAGTAGTATAGAGGAAGGAGTAGGCCAGCCCCAGCATTTT. It is translated as CASSIEEGVGQPQHF.

This clone was counted a single time. V is TRBV9 and J is TRBJ2-3, with D possibly matching TRBD2 (5 bases). There are 15 residues in the CDR3. Trimming cost V 0 bases and J 0 bases, with 8 bases left between them. Germline V gives CDR1 SGDLS, CDR2 YYNGEE. Here the CDR3 reads CASSVGTSSTDTQYF. The CDR3 bases are TGTGCCAGCAGCGTAGGGACTTCTAGCACAGATACGCAGTATTTT. Full variable domain (remainder filled in from reference TRBV9 and TRBJ2-3): DSGVTQTPKHLITATGQRVTLRCSPRSGDLSVYWYQQSLDQGLQFLIQYYNGEERAKGNILERFSAQQFPDLHSELNLSSLELGDSALYFCASSVGTSSTDTQYFGPGTRLTVL.

V is TRBV12-5 and J is TRBJ1-5; TRBD1 aligns across 8 bases. Germline V gene data show CDR1 as LGHNT and CDR2 as FRNRAP. J was trimmed by 5 bases and V by 4 bases; bases with no gene match: 7. CDR3 length equals 15 residues. In DNA form, the CDR3 reads TGTGCTAGTGGTTCCATTTACAGGGGGGATCAGCCCCAGCATTTT. Residues: CASGSIYRGDQPQHF. Drawing the rest from reference TRBV12-5 and TRBJ1-5, the complete variable domain is DARVTQTPRHKVTEMGQEVTMRCQPILGHNTVFWYRQTMMQGLELLAYFRNRAPLDDSGMPKDRFSAEMPDATLATLKIQPSEPRDSAVYFCASGSIYRGDQPQHFGDGTRLSIL.

This chain links TRBV2 with TRBJ2-7; weak D call: TRBD2 (5 bases). The CDR3 contains 14 residues. V was cut by 7 bases and J by 0 bases, with 13 bases left in between. Germline lookup yields CDR1 SNHLY and CDR2 FYNNEI. Here the CDR3 reads CASIQGDYSYEQYF. DNA of the CDR3: TGTGCCAGCATCCAAGGCGACTACTCCTACGAGCAGTACTTC.

The chain combines TRBV7-9 with TRBJ1-1; 9 positions match TRBD1. Germline lookup yields CDR1 SEHNR and CDR2 FQNEAQ (reference sequence). Trimming removed 1 base from V and 4 bases from J; junction bases left unmatched: 1. The CDR3 extends over 14 amino acids. CDR3 nucleotide sequence: TGTGCCAGCAGCTTAGTGACAGGGGGCACTGAAGCTTTCTTT. It encodes CASSLVTGGTEAFF. The full variable domain, its missing parts supplied by reference TRBV7-9 and TRBJ1-1, is DTGVSQNPRHKITKRGQNVTFRCDPISEHNRLYWYRQTLGQGPEFLTYFQNEAQLEKSRLLSDRFSAERPKGSFSTLEIQRTEQGDSAMYLCASSLVTGGTEAFFGQGTRLTVV.

DNA for the CDR3: TGTGCCAGCAGCTTAGATTACAGGGGAAATGAAGCTTTCTTT. As protein: CASSLDYRGNEAFF. This rearrangement joins TRBV11-2 to TRBJ1-1; 7 nucleotides agree with TRBD1. Germline trimming cut 0 bases from V and 7 bases from J; bases unmatched to any gene: 5. The CDR3 runs to 14 residues. The germline CDR1 and CDR2 sequences are SGHAT and FQNNGV.

The rearrangement links TRBV2 to TRBJ2-1, with 10 bases lining up with TRBD2. J gave up 8 bases and V 1 base, and 5 bases lay outside the gene matches. Germline V gene data show CDR1 as SNHLY and CDR2 as FYNNEI. This CDR3 has 15 residues. CDR3 coding DNA: TGTGCCAGCAGTGAAGGGGTAGCGGGAGGATATGAGCAGTTCTTC. Amino acids: CASSEGVAGGYEQFF.

The rearrangement joins TRBV10-2 to TRBJ2-1, with a weak D call TRBD1 (5 bases). The germline CDR1 and CDR2 sequences are WSHSY and SAAADI. The germline V and J ends were trimmed by 2 bases and 5 bases, with 10 bases remaining between them. The CDR3 is 14 amino acids. In nucleotides, the CDR3 is TGCGCCAGCAGTGAGGGGCGACAGAACAATGAGCAGTTCTTC. Translating it yields CASSEGRQNNEQFF.

This chain's CDR3 is CASSRQGDWDEQYF. DNA for the CDR3: TGTGCCAGCAGCCGACAGGGGGATTGGGACGAGCAGTACTTC. The chain joins TRBV11-1 to TRBJ2-7, with 9 bases that match TRBD1. CDR3 size: 14 residues. J was trimmed by 5 bases and V by 5 bases; bases with no gene match: 7. Germline V lookup: CDR1 SGHAT, CDR2 FQDESV (reference sequence).